The 6 T cell receptor beta chains below all came from one sample that was sequenced in a study of T cell responses to AZD1222 COVID-19 vaccine (dated by TCRdb to about 2021). This sample's time point label indicates: about 28 days (+/-7) after the second vaccine dose. The library relied on the immunoSEQ multiplex PCR assay. Entries here come from immuneACCESS through TCRdb and include only in-frame sequences with V and J called. Some clones fail to appear in such tables; in the studies checked, an unresolved V gene covers under half of the shortfall, and the cause of the remainder is unknown. In all, the sample holds 150,000 to 200,000 clones, and roughly 88% of those were seen once. Of the sample, 11% falls within the top ten clones. This sample comprised peripheral blood, obtained 28 days after the second AZD1222 dose. The receptors here all came from an adult who received the AZD1222 COVID-19 vaccine.

The CDR3 is CASSPRTTGSSYNSPLHF. The CDR3 DNA reads as TGTGCCAGCTCACCACGGACGACAGGCAGCTCCTATAATTCACCCCTCCACTTT. V gene TRBV18 combines with J gene TRBJ1-6; D possibly corresponds to TRBD1 (6 bases). Trimming shortened V by 1 base and J by 0 bases, and 13 bases separated the two germline ends. CDR1 is KGHSH and CDR2 is LQKENI in the germline V gene. The CDR3 extends over 18 amino acids. The whole variable domain, filled in from reference TRBV18 and TRBJ1-6, reads NAGVMQNPRHLVRRRGQEARLRCSPMKGHSHVYWYRQLPEEGLKFMVYLQKENIIDESGMPKERFSAEFPKEGPSILRIQQVVRGDSAAYFCASSPRTTGSSYNSPLHFGNGTRLTVT.

The chain links TRBV19 to TRBJ2-1; the D is unclear. Per germline, CDR1 LNHDA and CDR2 SQIVND (reference sequence). Trimming took 3 bases from V and 5 from J, leaving 8 bases between them. The CDR3 is 13 residues long. The CDR3 DNA sequence: TGTGCCAGTAGTATTTCGATCAACAATGAGCAGTTCTTC. It specifies CASSISINNEQFF.

This clone has only one observation. The chain carries TRBV6-5 and TRBJ1-1; TRBD1 matches 8 bases. Germline loops: CDR1 MNHEY, CDR2 SVGAGI. J gave up 1 base and V 6 bases, and 7 bases lay outside the gene matches. This CDR3 has 15 amino acids. The chain's CDR3 is CASRLQGDRNTEAFF. The CDR3 region has the DNA TGTGCCAGCAGGCTACAGGGGGATAGGAACACTGAAGCTTTCTTT.

Details on this clone: This CDR3 is also generated by other DNA sequences in the sample. This chain links TRBV28 with TRBJ2-5; TRBD1 matches 7 bases. Unmatched junction bases numbered 8, after V lost 3 bases and J lost 4 bases. This CDR3 is built from 15 residues. The germline CDR1 and CDR2 sequences are MDHEN and SYDVKM. CDR3 loop: CASSLPTGDGETQYF. The CDR3 bases are TGTGCCAGCAGTTTGCCCACAGGGGATGGAGAGACCCAGTACTTC.

This chain uses TRBV7-8 with TRBJ1-1; D is undetermined. In germline, CDR1 is SGHVS, CDR2 FQNEAQ. V was clipped by 1 base and J by 2 bases, with 8 bases between them. The CDR3 covers 14 residues. The CDR3 coding sequence is TGTGCCAGCAGCTTAGAGGGCACTAACACTGAAGCTTTCTTT. Encoded protein: CASSLEGTNTEAFF.

The gene calls are TRBV6-1 and TRBJ1-2; maybe TRBD1 (6 bases). V lost 1 base and J lost 6, with 12 bases in between. This CDR3 region has 14 residues. Germline CDR1 is MNHNS and CDR2 is SASEGT. The CDR3 is CASSEVGGAHGYTF. The CDR3 nucleotides are TGTGCCAGCAGTGAAGTCGGGGGCGCCCATGGCTACACCTTC.